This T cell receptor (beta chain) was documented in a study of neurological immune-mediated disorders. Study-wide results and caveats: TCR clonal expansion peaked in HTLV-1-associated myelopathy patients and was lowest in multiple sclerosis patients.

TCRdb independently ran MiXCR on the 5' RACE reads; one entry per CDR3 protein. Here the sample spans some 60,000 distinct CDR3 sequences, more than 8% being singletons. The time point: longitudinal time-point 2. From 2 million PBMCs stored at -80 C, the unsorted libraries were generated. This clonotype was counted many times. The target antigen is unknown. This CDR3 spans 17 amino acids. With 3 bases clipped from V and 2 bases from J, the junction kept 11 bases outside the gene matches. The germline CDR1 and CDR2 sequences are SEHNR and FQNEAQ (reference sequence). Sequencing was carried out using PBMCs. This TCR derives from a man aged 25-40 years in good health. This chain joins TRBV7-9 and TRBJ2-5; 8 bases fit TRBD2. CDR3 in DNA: TGTGCCAGCAGCTTCTTCGTAGCGGGGTTGGGACAAGAGACCCAGTACTTC. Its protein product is CASSFFVAGLGQETQYF.